What follows are 9 T cell receptor beta chains derived from one specimen sequenced in a study of cytomegalovirus exposure and HLA in healthy donors. Amplification used 60 Vbeta primers and 13 Jbeta primers. The data were produced by immunoSEQ multiplex PCR, yet TCRdb's version contains in-frame clones alone and is incomplete. The sample lists about 160,000 clones, about 79% occurring once. Sequenced: PBMCs. These receptors originate from a woman in her 50s in good health and CMV-seropositive.

The rearrangement links TRBV10-3 to TRBJ2-2; 9 bases are a match to TRBD1. The V gene's germline CDR1 is ENHRY and CDR2 SYGVKD. This CDR3 spans 15 amino acids. Germline trimming cut 6 bases from V and 0 bases from J; bases unmatched to any gene: 2. The DNA of the CDR3 is TGTGCCATCAGCCGACAGGGGGCGAACACCGGGGAGCTGTTTTTT. Encoded protein: CAISRQGANTGELFF.

This chain uses TRBV5-6 with TRBJ2-7; 9 nucleotides agree with TRBD2. CDR3 length: 17 residues. V lost 3 bases and J lost 3; bases outside the gene matches: 13. Germline V gene lookup returns CDR1 SGHDT and CDR2 YYEEEE. CDR3 region: CASSSVAGGRVDYEQYF. The CDR3, as DNA: TGTGCCAGCAGCTCGGTAGCAGGCGGGAGGGTGGACTACGAGCAGTACTTC.

The rearrangement uses TRBV5-4 and TRBJ2-5, with 10 bases identical to TRBD2. Germline-derived CDR1 and CDR2 are SGHNT and YYREEE (reference sequence). This CDR3 has 16 amino acids. The ends lost 4 bases at V and 4 bases at J; junction bases unmatched: 10. CDR3 residues: CASSHGSGGAVETQYF. The CDR3 DNA reads TGTGCCAGCAGCCACGGGAGCGGGGGGGCCGTAGAGACCCAGTACTTC.

This clone was seen only a few times. For the CDR3, the DNA is TGTGCCAGTAGTCGTCTCGAGGGGGTGCGTGATGGCTACACCTTC. Encoded protein: CASSRLEGVRDGYTF. This chain uses TRBV19 with TRBJ1-2; D may be TRBD1 (6 bases). The CDR3 length is 15 residues. The V end lost 5 bases, the J end lost 6 bases, and 19 bases lay between the germline ends. Looked up from germline, CDR1 is LNHDA and CDR2 is SQIVND (reference sequence).

The chain uses TRBV2 and TRBJ2-5, with D perhaps matching TRBD2 (6 bases). The end of the DNA aligns better with TRBJ2-7, so the J call may be wrong. Germline CDR1 and CDR2: SNHLY and FYNNEI. The CDR3 totals 15 residues. The CDR3 DNA is TGTGCCAGCAGTGCTTGGGGGGAGACGGACTACGAGCAGTACTTC. Translating it yields CASSAWGETDYEQYF.

The chain has TRBV10-3 and TRBJ2-7; D is possibly TRBD1 (5 bases). Germline CDR1 and CDR2: ENHRY and SYGVKD. The CDR3 is 13 residues long. Trimming stripped 0 bases from V and 6 bases from J, with 9 bases between. This chain's CDR3 is CAISESSGFEQYF. CDR3 coding DNA: TGTGCCATCAGTGAGTCCTCAGGGTTCGAGCAGTACTTC.

The chain combines TRBV2 with TRBJ1-4, with 7 bases that match TRBD1. CDR3 length equals 16 residues. The germline V gene has CDR1 SNHLY and CDR2 FYNNEI. The junction had 10 bases not matched to a gene; V was cut back by 6 bases and J by 3 bases. As DNA, the CDR3 is TGTGCCAGCAGCTACAACAGGGGCGTATCTAATGAAAAACTGTTTTTT. This translates into CASSYNRGVSNEKLFF.

This clone turned up a few times. CDR3 sequence: CASSLAPSGGIQETQYF. The DNA for the CDR3 is TGTGCCAGCAGCTTAGCTCCTAGCGGGGGAATCCAAGAGACCCAGTACTTC. The chain has TRBV7-2 and TRBJ2-5, with 10 bases aligning to TRBD2. Per the germline V gene, CDR1 is SGHTA and CDR2 is FQGNSA. V was clipped by 0 bases and J by 1 base; unmatched bases: 5. The CDR3 totals 17 residues.

The chain recombines TRBV6-5 with TRBJ2-3; 7 bases line up with TRBD1. Germline V gene sequence: CDR1 MNHEY, CDR2 SVGAGI. V dropped 4 bases and J dropped 4; count of bases not matched to a gene: 8. The length of the CDR3 is 15 residues. CDR3 sequence: CASSFRQGWADTQYF. In nucleotides, the CDR3 is TGTGCCAGCAGTTTCCGACAGGGTTGGGCAGATACGCAGTATTTT.